The entry that follows covers one TCR beta chain sequence. Its antigen is still unknown. CDR1 is MDHEN and CDR2 is SYDVKM in the germline V gene. With V trimmed by 9 bases and J by 5 bases, 9 bases remained unmatched. The CDR3 extends over 16 amino acids. The PCR employed 60 Vbeta primers together with 13 Jbeta primers. This table comes from immunoSEQ multiplex PCR, and its TCRdb copy is limited to in-frame clones, with some not included. The sample lists over 110,000 clones; approximately 80% were seen once. The data were obtained in a study of cytomegalovirus exposure and HLA in healthy donors. General study results and limits: As was reported, the classifier diagnosed cytomegalovirus status with high specificity and sensitivity.

The source is a woman aged 40 to 50 in good health and CMV-seropositive. Material for sequencing was PBMCs. This chain uses TRBV28 with TRBJ2-5; TRBD2 agrees at 16 bases. This CDR3 reads CASGTSGRAWGETQYF. DNA for the CDR3: TGTGCCAGTGGGACTAGCGGGAGGGCCTGGGGGGAGACCCAGTACTTC.